This T cell receptor beta chain was sequenced for a study of blood T cell repertoires in COVID-19. The wider study: COVID-19 samples, acute and convalescent, were from the United States, Italy and Spain.

This table comes from immunoSEQ multiplex PCR, and its TCRdb copy is limited to in-frame clones, with some not included. This repertoire shows around 150,000 clones, more than 80% found once; its top ten account for roughly 10%. The origin of this receptor is a woman of 80 years or more in a cohort sampled during active or convalescent COVID-19. The sequenced sample consisted of peripheral blood.

CDR3 residues: CATSRDQGALDAFF. CDR3 nucleotide sequence: TGTGCCACCAGCAGAGATCAGGGGGCTTTGGATGCTTTCTTT. This rearrangement joins TRBV15 to TRBJ1-1; 8 bases fit TRBD1. CDR1 is LNHNV and CDR2 is YYDKDF in the germline V gene (reference sequence). V shed 0 bases, J shed 11 bases, and the junction held 8 bases outside the gene matches. This CDR3 contains 14 residues.